This T cell receptor beta chain was captured in a study of T cells in Graves' hyperthyroidism and ophthalmopathy. RNA transcripts were the template for amplifying TCR beta CDR3 regions. Using the HTBI primer set, a first-round RT-PCR was run on the TCR CDR3. TCRdb reprocessed the multiplex PCR reads with MiXCR, giving one entry per CDR3 protein. Of hundreds of thousands of distinct CDR3 sequences listed, around 38% are singletons. A few counts support this clonotype. Input material: blood. This TCR derives from a man between 18 and 35 years old with Graves' hyperthyroidism.

CDR3 in amino acids: CASSYRPEAAYGYTF. CDR3 nucleotides: TGTGCCAGCAGTTACAGGCCGGAGGCTGCCTATGGCTACACCTTC. The V and J genes are TRBV12-3 or TRBV12-4 and TRBJ1-2; TRBD1 might be the D (5 bases). CDR3 length: 15 amino acids. V was pared by 4 bases and J by 4 bases, with 16 bases between.